This record covers a single T cell receptor beta chain. This specimen includes other DNA sequences encoding the same CDR3. The source of the sample is a study of shared clonotypes between healthy human individuals. On the study more broadly: Donors had three CD4 naive, three CD4 memory, two CD8 naive and one CD8 memory plate apiece.

Sequencing was performed with immunoSEQ multiplex PCR; in TCRdb, only in-frame clones are kept and a portion is missing. The repertoire holds over a million clones, with roughly 96% as singletons. Germline CDR1 is KGHSH and CDR2 is LQKENI. There are 13 residues in the CDR3. V lost 0 bases, J lost 5 bases, and 7 bases lay in between. V gene TRBV18 combines with J gene TRBJ2-5, with D hard to call. The sample consisted of naive CD4+ T cells sorted from blood. Subset indicated: CD45RA+ positively selected. This clonotype was obtained from a young man in good health. CDR3 coding DNA: TGTGCCAGCTCACCACCAGGATGGGAGACCCAGTACTTC. Its protein is CASSPPGWETQYF. The entire variable domain, with the rest obtained from reference TRBV18 and TRBJ2-5, is as follows: NAGVMQNPRHLVRRRGQEARLRCSPMKGHSHVYWYRQLPEEGLKFMVYLQKENIIDESGMPKERFSAEFPKEGPSILRIQQVVRGDSAAYFCASSPPGWETQYFGPGTRLLVL.